This T cell receptor (beta chain) stems from a study of blood T cell repertoires in COVID-19. Sequencing used immunoSEQ multiplex PCR; TCRdb keeps in-frame clones, though not all of them. The repertoire holds nearly 250,000 clones, with roughly four fifths as singletons. The germline V gene encodes CDR1 LGHNA and CDR2 YSLEER. With 1 base removed from V and 4 bases from J, the gap between germline ends came to 19 bases. The CDR3 is made up of 17 amino acids. The sequence was collected from a woman older than 75 with acute or convalescent COVID-19. V gene TRBV4-3 combines with J gene TRBJ2-5, with a weak D call TRBD1 (6 bases). Input material: peripheral blood. This chain's CDR3 is CASSQGYRGGQAETQYF. CDR3 sequence (DNA): TGCGCCAGCAGCCAAGGCTACCGAGGGGGTCAGGCAGAGACCCAGTACTTC.